Sequencing of this TCR beta chain was carried out in a study of post-analysis software for immune sequencing data. General study findings and limits: Four or five TRBV segments were more frequent in patients than controls; TRBV5-6, TRBV5-1 and TRBV20-1 belonged to this group. Comparison with controls showed significantly lower normalized Chao1 diversity in multiple sclerosis patients.

The length of the CDR3 is 14 residues. Trimming left V 5 bases short and J 10 bases short, with 17 bases between. CDR1 MNHEY and CDR2 SVGEGT come from the germline V gene. As to this clonotype: The antigen remains undetermined.

Presence of unique molecular identifiers characterized the TCR beta cDNA libraries. Via MiXCR, TCRdb re-called the PCR reads, giving one row per CDR3 protein. The top ten hold 4.9% of the sample, which has some 800,000 distinct CDR3 sequences, more than 45% seen once. V and J are TRBV6-2 or TRBV6-3 and TRBJ1-4; D unresolved. The sequencing sample was made of blood. The receptor was derived from a girl aged 10-17 years with multiple sclerosis. CDR3: CASSVDLKAGKLFF. CDR3 DNA sequence: TGTGCCAGCAGTGTGGACTTGAAGGCCGGAAAACTGTTTTTT.